This TCR beta chain derives from a study of blood T cell repertoires in COVID-19. Per the original methods: Reference gene primers were amplified, and this amplification served to estimate nucleated cell counts. The data were produced by immunoSEQ multiplex PCR, yet TCRdb's version contains in-frame clones alone and is incomplete. The V and J calls and clone size are taken from that table; D and trimming were inferred from the DNA. The data show about 140,000 clones, 84% seen once. Participants reported their clinical history, and cohort assignment relied on those reports. CDR1 and CDR2 (germline): MNHEY, SMNVEV (reference sequence). Trimming at V came to 4 bases and at J to 0 bases, leaving 8 bases not matched to a gene. The CDR3 totals 17 residues.

Input material: PBMCs or T cells enriched from blood (not recorded which). The gene calls are TRBV27 and TRBJ2-1; TRBD2 agrees at 8 bases. This TCR derives from a man aged 40-49 years with acute COVID-19. CDR3 sequence reads: CASSYLASGFSYNEQFF. The CDR3 DNA follows: TGTGCCAGCAGTTACTTAGCTAGCGGGTTCTCCTACAATGAGCAGTTCTTC.